Following are 2 T cell receptor beta chains from one sample sequenced in a study of blood T cells in healthy people across ages. The second PCR ran about 7 to 12 cycles with a sample-barcoded 5' primer and J-beta primers. TCRdb recomputed calls from the 5' RACE reads with MiXCR, one row per CDR3 protein. The table has about 800,000 distinct CDR3 sequences, 25% seen once. This same sample was also part of a study on T cells of mothers and their children.

Sequenced input: blood. Receptors originate from a boy between 10 and 17 years old in good health.

V usage is TRBV29-1 and J usage is TRBJ1-3; tentative D call: TRBD1 (5 bases). This CDR3 is built from 12 residues. The ends were cut back, 7 bases at V and 2 bases at J, with 9 bases in the middle. CDR1 and CDR2 (germline): SQVTM, ANQGSEA. DNA for the CDR3: TGCAGCGCCGGGACGACTGGAAACACCATATATTTT. Amino acids: CSAGTTGNTIYF.

V is TRBV3-1 and J is TRBJ2-1, with D possibly matching TRBD2 (6 bases). TRBJ2-5 matches the DNA end more closely, so the J call is doubtful. The CDR3 consists of 16 residues. Looked up from germline, CDR1 is LGHDT and CDR2 is YNNKEL (reference sequence). The CDR3 spells CASSQDPGLGGETQYF. For the CDR3, the DNA is TGTGCCAGCAGCCAAGATCCGGGACTGGGCGGAGAGACCCAGTACTTC.